This passage covers 11 T cell receptor beta chains from one sample sequenced in a study of T-cell reconstitution after alpha-beta-depleted transplantation in children. A library of TCRbeta sequences, prepared with unique molecular identifiers, was generated. TCRdb re-analysed the PCR reads in MiXCR, keeping a single row per CDR3 protein. Found here are 800,000 to 1,000,000 distinct CDR3 sequences, about 30% of them singletons; the top ten hold more than 25%. The sample here was PBMCs, mostly from graft donor cells, taken 360 days after TCRalphabeta/CD19-depleted stem cell transplant. The receptors come from a boy under two years old who had a stem cell transplant for SCID, so the T cells may come from the graft donor.

The gene calls are TRBV20-1 and TRBJ2-3, with 8 bases that match TRBD2. V lost 3 bases to trimming and J lost 4 bases; unmatched junction nucleotides: 12. The CDR3 is 16 amino acids. Germline CDR1 DFQATT, CDR2 SNEGSKA (reference sequence). The CDR3 loop is CSASSYSSGEADTQYF. CDR3 DNA: TGCAGTGCTAGCTCATACAGTAGCGGGGAGGCAGATACGCAGTATTTT.

This clonotype was detected only a few times. This chain joins TRBV7-2 and TRBJ1-5; TRBD1 matches 8 bases. The length of the CDR3 is 16 residues. Germline V CDR1 and CDR2: SGHTA, FQGNSA. V was pared by 5 bases and J by 0 bases, with 6 bases of the junction left unmatched. The DNA for the CDR3 is TGTGCCAGCAGCCCCCGGACAGGGAATAGCAATCAGCCCCAGCATTTT. This translates into CASSPRTGNSNQPQHF.

There are many counts of this clonotype. The chain is built from TRBV24-1 and TRBJ2-3; TRBD2 agrees at 7 bases. Trimming took 6 bases from V and 6 from J; bases not matched to a gene: 11. CDR1 KGHDR and CDR2 SFDVKD come from the germline V gene. The CDR3 consists of 15 residues. Here the CDR3 DNA reads TGTGCCACCAGTCGGTTCGGGGGGACCCCCGATACGCAGTATTTT. Translation gives CATSRFGGTPDTQYF.

V is TRBV20-1 and J is TRBJ2-1; the D call may be TRBD1 or TRBD2 (6 bases each). Germline assignment: CDR1 DFQATT and CDR2 SNEGSKA (reference sequence). This CDR3 spans 14 amino acids. The CDR3, as DNA: TGCAGGGGGGCTAAAGCGGGCTCCTACAATGAGCAGTTCTTC. The encoded protein is CRGAKAGSYNEQFF.

This clonotype was picked up one time. The J gene is TRBJ2-2, the V gene TRBV5-1; 12 positions match TRBD2. J lost 5 bases, V lost 4 bases, and 3 bases had no gene match. Germline V gene data show CDR1 as SGHRS and CDR2 as YFSETQ. The CDR3 consists of 15 residues. The CDR3 spells CASSVLAGGTGELFF. As DNA, the CDR3 is TGCGCCAGCAGCGTACTAGCGGGGGGTACCGGGGAGCTGTTTTTT.

The chain uses TRBV11-2 and TRBJ2-1; possibly TRBD2 for D (7 bases). Trimming pared 3 bases from V and 6 bases from J, leaving 18 bases between. This CDR3 has 16 amino acids. Germline V gives CDR1 SGHAT, CDR2 FQNNGV. CDR3 DNA sequence: TGTGCCAGCAGCTTTAGCCGGGGGGCGTTCGGCAATGAGCAGTTCTTC. It encodes CASSFSRGAFGNEQFF.

Here the CDR3 DNA reads TGTGCCAGCAGCTCCGGAATATTACGACAGTTCACAGATACGCAGTATTTT. It codes for CASSSGILRQFTDTQYF. The chain joins TRBV7-2 to TRBJ2-3, with a tentative D call TRBD1 (5 bases). V shed 4 bases and J shed 2 bases, with 19 bases lying between them. The CDR3 totals 17 residues. Germline V gives CDR1 SGHTA, CDR2 FQGNSA.

The chain combines TRBV2 with TRBJ2-3, with D uncertain. Germline values: CDR1 SNHLY, CDR2 FYNNEI. V was shortened by 8 bases and J by 2 bases, with 11 bases between the two germline ends. The CDR3 contains 13 residues. The DNA for the CDR3 is TGTGCCAGCCTGGTAGAAGACACAGATACGCAGTATTTT. Translated, it gives CASLVEDTDTQYF.

This sequence joins TRBV4-1 and TRBJ2-4; maybe TRBD1 (6 bases). Germline V gives CDR1 MGHRA, CDR2 YSYEKL. V dropped 1 base and J dropped 1 base, with 14 bases sitting between them. The CDR3 contains 17 residues. CDR3 sequence (DNA): TGCGCCAGCAGCCAAGGTGGGGCGAGGGGGGCCAAAAACATTCAGTACTTC. This encodes CASSQGGARGAKNIQYF.

This clonotype was observed a few times. The chain employs TRBV2 and TRBJ2-7; D is ambiguous. The V and J ends lost 8 bases and 0 bases respectively, with 17 bases between them. The germline CDR1 and CDR2 sequences are SNHLY and FYNNEI. The CDR3 is made up of 15 amino acids. The CDR3 region has the DNA TGTGCCAGCGCGGTTCAAAGAACCCGCTCCTACGAGCAGTACTTC. It encodes CASAVQRTRSYEQYF.

A word on this clonotype: A read error may explain this, as a much larger clone is one base away. This chain uses TRBV20-1 with TRBJ2-3, with D tentatively TRBD1 (6 bases). The CDR3 runs to 15 residues. Germline values: CDR1 DFQATT, CDR2 SNEGSKA (reference sequence). The CDR3 loop reads CSARVNRVSTYTQYF. The CDR3 nucleotides are TGCAGTGCTAGAGTGAACAGGGTTAGCACATATACGCAGTATTTT.